This TCR beta chain was profiled in a study of CD8 T cells in Susac syndrome. V was clipped by 6 bases and J by 2 bases, with 20 bases between them. The CDR3 is 17 residues long. Germline V CDR1 and CDR2: MNHEY, SMNVEV (reference sequence). With random hexamers, reverse transcription was performed on about 0.45 to 1 ug of RNA. TCRdb called the immunoSEQ multiplex PCR reads again in MiXCR, with one record for every CDR3 protein. The sample holds about 140,000 distinct CDR3 sequences, approximately 96% seen once. Sequences were obtained from CD4+ T cells from PBMCs. The rearrangement joins TRBV27 to TRBJ1-5; TRBD1 is a possible D gene (5 bases). The receptor was derived from a human donor with multiple sclerosis. DNA for the CDR3: TGTGCCAGCAGCCCCACGATGGCAGGGTTGGGCAATCAGCCCCAGCATTTT. Translating gives CASSPTMAGLGNQPQHF.